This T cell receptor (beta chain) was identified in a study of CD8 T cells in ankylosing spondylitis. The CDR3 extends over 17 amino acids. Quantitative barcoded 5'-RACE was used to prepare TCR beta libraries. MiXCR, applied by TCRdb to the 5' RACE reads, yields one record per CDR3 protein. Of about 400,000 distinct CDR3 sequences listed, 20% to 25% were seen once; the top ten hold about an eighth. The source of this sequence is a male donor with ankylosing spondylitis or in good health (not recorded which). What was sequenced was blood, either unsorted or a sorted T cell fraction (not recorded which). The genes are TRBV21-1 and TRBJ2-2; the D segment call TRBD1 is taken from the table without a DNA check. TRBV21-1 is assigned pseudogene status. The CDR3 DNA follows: TGTGCCAGCAGCAAAAACTGCCCCCGGGGGACAACCGGGGAGCTGTTTTTT. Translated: CASSKNCPRGTTGELFF.